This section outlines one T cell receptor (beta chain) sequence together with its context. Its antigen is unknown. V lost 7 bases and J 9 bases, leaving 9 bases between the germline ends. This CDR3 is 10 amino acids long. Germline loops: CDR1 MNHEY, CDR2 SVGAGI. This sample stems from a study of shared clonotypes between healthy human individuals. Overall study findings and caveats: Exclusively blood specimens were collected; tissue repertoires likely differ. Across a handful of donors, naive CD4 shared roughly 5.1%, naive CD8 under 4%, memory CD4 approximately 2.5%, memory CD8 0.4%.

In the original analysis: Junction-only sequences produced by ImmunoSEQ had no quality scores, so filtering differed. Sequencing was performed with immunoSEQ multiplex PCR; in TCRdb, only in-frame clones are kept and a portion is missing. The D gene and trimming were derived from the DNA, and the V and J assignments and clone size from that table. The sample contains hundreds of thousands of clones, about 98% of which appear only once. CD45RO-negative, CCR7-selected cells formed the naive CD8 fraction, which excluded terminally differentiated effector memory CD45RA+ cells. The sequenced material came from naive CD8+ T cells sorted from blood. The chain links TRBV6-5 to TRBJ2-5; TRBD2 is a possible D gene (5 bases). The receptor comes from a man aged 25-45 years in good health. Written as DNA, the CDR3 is TGTGCCAGCAATCGGACTCCCCAGTACTTC. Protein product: CASNRTPQYF.